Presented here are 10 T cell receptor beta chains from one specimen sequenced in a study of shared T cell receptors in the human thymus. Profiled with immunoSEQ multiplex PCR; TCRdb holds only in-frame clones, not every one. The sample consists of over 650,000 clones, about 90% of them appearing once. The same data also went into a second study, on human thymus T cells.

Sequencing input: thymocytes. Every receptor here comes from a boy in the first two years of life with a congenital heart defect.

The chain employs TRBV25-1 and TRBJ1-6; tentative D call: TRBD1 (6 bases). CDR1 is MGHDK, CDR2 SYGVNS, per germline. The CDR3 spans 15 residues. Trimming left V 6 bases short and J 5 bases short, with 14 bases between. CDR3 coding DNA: TGTGCCAGCAGGTCAGGGGATGTGGATAATTCACCCCTCCACTTT. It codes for CASRSGDVDNSPLHF.

In DNA form, the CDR3 reads TGCGCCAGCAGCCAAGAGAGGGTAGCGGGAGAAGACACCGGGGAGCTGTTTTTT. Translated, it gives CASSQERVAGEDTGELFF. The rearrangement uses TRBV4-3 and TRBJ2-2; 9 bases fit TRBD2. CDR3 length: 18 amino acids. J gave up 3 bases and V 0 bases, and 8 bases lay outside the gene matches. Germline lookup yields CDR1 LGHNA and CDR2 YSLEER.

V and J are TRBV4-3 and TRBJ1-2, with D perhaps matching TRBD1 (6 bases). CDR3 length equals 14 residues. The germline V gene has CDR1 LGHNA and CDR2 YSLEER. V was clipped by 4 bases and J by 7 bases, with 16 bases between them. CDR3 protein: CASSLTPAGVGYTF. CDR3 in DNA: TGCGCCAGCAGCCTAACCCCAGCAGGGGTTGGCTACACCTTC.

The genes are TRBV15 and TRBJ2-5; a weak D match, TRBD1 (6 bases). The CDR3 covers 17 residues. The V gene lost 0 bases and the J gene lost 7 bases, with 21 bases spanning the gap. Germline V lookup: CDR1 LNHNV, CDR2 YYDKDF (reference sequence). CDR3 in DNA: TGTGCCACCAGCAGAGATTGGGCGCGGCAGGGGATTTGGACCCAGTACTTC. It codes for CATSRDWARQGIWTQYF.

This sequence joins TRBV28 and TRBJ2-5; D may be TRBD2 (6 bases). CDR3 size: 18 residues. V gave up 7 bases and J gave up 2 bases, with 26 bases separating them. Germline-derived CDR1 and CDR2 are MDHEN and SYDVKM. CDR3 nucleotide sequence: TGTGCCAGCACAAGTACGGGGGAAGACGACCTAGAACAAGAGACCCAGTACTTC. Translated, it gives CASTSTGEDDLEQETQYF. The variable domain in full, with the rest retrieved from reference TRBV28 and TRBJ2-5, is DVKVTQSSRYLVKRTGEKVFLECVQDMDHENMFWYRQDPGLGLRLIYFSYDVKMKEKGDIPEGYSVSREKKERFSLILESASTNQTSMYLCASTSTGEDDLEQETQYFGPGTRLLVL.

Here the CDR3 reads CASSLSGSAAFF. As DNA, the CDR3 is TGTGCCAGCAGCTTGTCAGGGTCAGCAGCTTTCTTT. The V call is TRBV5-6, the J call TRBJ1-1, with D maybe TRBD1 (5 bases). V lost 1 base, J lost 10 bases, and 11 bases lay in between. There are 12 residues in the CDR3. Germline-derived CDR1 and CDR2 are SGHDT and YYEEEE. The full variable domain, in which reference TRBV5-6 and TRBJ1-1 provide the parts outside the CDR3, is DAGVTQSPTHLIKTRGQQVTLRCSPKSGHDTVSWYQQALGQGPQFIFQYYEEEERQRGNFPDRFSGHQFPNYSSELNVNALLLGDSALYLCASSLSGSAAFFGQGTRLTVV.

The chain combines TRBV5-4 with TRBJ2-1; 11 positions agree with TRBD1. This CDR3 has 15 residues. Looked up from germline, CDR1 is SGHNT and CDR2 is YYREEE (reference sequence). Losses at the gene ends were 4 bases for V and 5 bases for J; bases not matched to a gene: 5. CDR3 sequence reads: CASSVPGQGDNEQFF. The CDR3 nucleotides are TGTGCCAGCAGCGTGCCGGGACAGGGGGACAATGAGCAGTTCTTC.

The CDR3 DNA is TGTGCCAGCAGTTATCCCGGACAGGGGGCGCCTGGCTACACCTTC. This codes for CASSYPGQGAPGYTF. The rearrangement links TRBV6-6 to TRBJ1-2; TRBD1 agrees at 11 bases. J lost 7 bases, V lost 3 bases, and 7 bases had no gene match. This CDR3 contains 15 residues. CDR1 and CDR2 (germline): MNHNY, SVGAGI (reference sequence).

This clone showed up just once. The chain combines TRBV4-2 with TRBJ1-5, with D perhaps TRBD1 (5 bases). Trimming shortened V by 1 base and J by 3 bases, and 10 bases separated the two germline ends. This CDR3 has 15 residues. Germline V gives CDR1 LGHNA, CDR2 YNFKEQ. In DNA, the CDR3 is TGTGCCAGCAGCCAAGGGGGAGGGGACAATCAGCCCCAGCATTTT. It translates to CASSQGGGDNQPQHF.

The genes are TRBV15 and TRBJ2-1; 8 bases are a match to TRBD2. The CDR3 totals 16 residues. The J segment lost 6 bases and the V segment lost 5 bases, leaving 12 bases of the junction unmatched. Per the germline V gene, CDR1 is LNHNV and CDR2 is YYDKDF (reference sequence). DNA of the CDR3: TGTGCCACCAGCGTTCAGGGACTAGGGATGGGCAATGAGCAGTTCTTC. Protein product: CATSVQGLGMGNEQFF.